Below, 20 T cell receptor beta chains from the same sample are listed, as sequenced in a study of human T cells and chemical hapten exposure. TCRdb recomputed calls from the RACE reads with MiXCR, one row per CDR3 protein. The data show about 350,000 distinct CDR3 sequences, about 5.4% seen once. Time point specified: pre-sensitization, week 0. Treatment in this sample: therapeutic diphenylcyclopropenone sensitization with weekly scalp DPC. Sequenced material: whole blood, taken in connection with sensitization to the hapten diphenylcyclopropenone (DPC). These receptors were obtained from a woman aged 18 to 35 with alopecia areata. Some clones in this sample may be carry-over from other donors' samples.

This clonotype was seen only a few times. The chain carries TRBV28 and TRBJ2-7; D unresolved. V lost 5 bases, J lost 2 bases, and 10 bases lay in between. Germline CDR1 MDHEN, CDR2 SYDVKM. The CDR3 has 13 residues. The CDR3 DNA follows: TGTGCCAGCAGTCTCCTCGGCCCCTACGAGCAGTACTTC. Translation: CASSLLGPYEQYF.

This clonotype showed up many times. This sequence joins TRBV7-2 and TRBJ2-5, with no clear D. Trimming removed 0 bases at V and 1 base at J, with 9 bases between. Germline CDR1 and CDR2: SGHTA and FQGNSA. There are 15 residues in the CDR3. Written as DNA, the CDR3 is TGTGCCAGCAGCTTAGCCTCCCGTCGCCAAGAGACCCAGTACTTC. Its protein product is CASSLASRRQETQYF.

The genes are TRBV6-5 and TRBJ2-3; 9 bases agree with TRBD1. The CDR3 loop spans 15 amino acids. Germline trimming cut 4 bases from V and 4 bases from J; bases unmatched to any gene: 6. The germline CDR1 and CDR2 sequences are MNHEY and SVGAGI. CDR3 residues: CASSFGQGYADTQYF. CDR3 in DNA: TGTGCCAGCAGTTTTGGACAGGGGTACGCAGATACGCAGTATTTT.

The chain couples TRBV10-3 to TRBJ2-7; 7 bases match TRBD1. V gave up 3 bases and J gave up 3 bases; unmatched junction bases: 8. Germline loops: CDR1 ENHRY, CDR2 SYGVKD. The CDR3 has 15 residues. CDR3 sequence reads: CAISDRQGMIYEQYF. Written as DNA, the CDR3 is TGTGCCATCAGTGACAGACAGGGCATGATCTACGAGCAGTACTTC.

Only a few counts were recorded for this clonotype. The CDR3 nucleotides read TGTGCCACCAGCAGAGTCGTAGGGGGCGGGCAGCCCCAGCATTTT. Translating gives CATSRVVGGGQPQHF. The chain couples TRBV15 to TRBJ1-5, with TRBD1 matching 7 bases. The length of the CDR3 is 15 residues. Germline trimming cut 1 base from V and 7 bases from J; bases unmatched to any gene: 7. Germline CDR1 is LNHNV and CDR2 is YYDKDF (reference sequence).

The rearrangement joins TRBV29-1 to TRBJ2-1, with D possibly being TRBD1 (6 bases). Germline assignment: CDR1 SQVTM and CDR2 ANQGSEA. The CDR3 contains 15 residues. Trimming cost V 7 bases and J 4 bases, with 20 bases left between them. For the CDR3, the DNA is TGCAGCGCCGTTTTTCGGGACATCCTTTACAATGAGCAGTTCTTC. Protein: CSAVFRDILYNEQFF.

This clonotype was counted many times. V is TRBV10-1 and J is TRBJ1-5; 10 bases line up with TRBD1. Unmatched junction bases numbered 5, after V lost 3 bases and J lost 3 bases. The CDR3 has 16 residues. The germline V gene encodes CDR1 WNHNN and CDR2 SYGVQD (reference sequence). Here the CDR3 reads CASSDWDRGFNQPQHF. The CDR3 DNA reads as TGCGCCAGCAGTGATTGGGACAGGGGATTCAATCAGCCCCAGCATTTT.

A few counts support this clonotype. The V gene is TRBV4-1, the J gene TRBJ1-6, with 9 bases identical to TRBD1. The CDR3 has 14 amino acids. CDR1 and CDR2 from the germline V gene are MGHRA and YSYEKL. After removal of 4 bases from V and 9 bases from J, the junction contained 4 bases not matched to a gene. CDR3 region: CASSRGQGSSPLHF. The CDR3 bases are TGCGCCAGCAGCCGCGGACAGGGGAGTTCACCCCTCCACTTT.

This clonotype was counted ten times or more. The rearrangement links TRBV4-3 to TRBJ2-7; D call uncertain. Per germline, CDR1 LGHNA and CDR2 YSLEER. Trimming stripped 0 bases from V and 3 bases from J, with 9 bases between. There are 14 residues in the CDR3. CDR3 sequence (DNA): TGCGCCAGCAGCCAAGAAGGGTTACACTACGAGCAGTACTTC. The encoded protein is CASSQEGLHYEQYF.

V is TRBV18 and J is TRBJ2-1; 7 positions match TRBD1. V shed 0 bases, J shed 9 bases, and the junction held 11 bases outside the gene matches. The germline V gene encodes CDR1 KGHSH and CDR2 LQKENI. The CDR3 spans 16 residues. CDR3 in DNA: TGTGCCAGCTCACCACCCGCCCAGACAGGGTGGGGTGAGCAGTTCTTC. It specifies CASSPPAQTGWGEQFF. Based on the CDR3 plus reference TRBV18 and TRBJ2-1, the full variable domain is NAGVMQNPRHLVRRRGQEARLRCSPMKGHSHVYWYRQLPEEGLKFMVYLQKENIIDESGMPKERFSAEFPKEGPSILRIQQVVRGDSAAYFCASSPPAQTGWGEQFFGPGTRLTVL.

The sample holds many counts of this clonotype. The chain carries TRBV20-1 and TRBJ2-1, with D perhaps matching TRBD2 (6 bases). The germline V and J ends were trimmed by 5 bases and 7 bases, with 21 bases remaining between them. CDR3 length: 15 amino acids. Germline V gene data show CDR1 as DFQATT and CDR2 as SNEGSKA (reference sequence). The CDR3: CSARFLDGGRNEQFF. The CDR3, as DNA: TGCAGTGCTCGTTTCCTTGACGGGGGTCGGAATGAGCAGTTCTTC.

The chain uses TRBV6-1 and TRBJ2-1, with a possible D match to TRBD2 (6 bases). The V end was cut by 8 bases, the J end by 5 bases, with 16 bases between. CDR1 and CDR2 from the germline V gene are MNHNS and SASEGT. The CDR3 covers 14 residues. CDR3 coding DNA: TGTGCCAGCCGATTGGGGGGACCCGACAATGAGCAGTTCTTC. This encodes CASRLGGPDNEQFF.

The chain has TRBV5-8 and TRBJ1-5; D ambiguous. Germline V gene lookup returns CDR1 SGHTS and CDR2 YDEGEE. The CDR3 runs to 13 residues. V was trimmed by 0 bases and J by 5 bases, leaving 6 bases between them. The CDR3 loop is CASSLVWYQPQHF. CDR3 nucleotide sequence: TGTGCCAGCAGCTTGGTGTGGTATCAGCCCCAGCATTTT.

This clonotype was observed at least ten times. The chain is built from TRBV20-1 and TRBJ1-2; D is perhaps TRBD1 (6 bases). Per the germline V gene, CDR1 is DFQATT and CDR2 is SNEGSKA (reference sequence). The CDR3 totals 17 residues. V lost 3 bases to trimming and J lost 4 bases, with 24 bases between them. The CDR3 DNA sequence: TGCAGTGCTAGTACCCGCCTCCCAGGACAGAGCTCCTATGGCTACACCTTC. It specifies CSASTRLPGQSSYGYTF.

The chain couples TRBV7-2 to TRBJ2-3, with no clear D. The CDR3 contains 13 residues. Trimming shortened V by 3 bases and J by 6 bases, and 10 bases separated the two germline ends. Germline lookup yields CDR1 SGHTA and CDR2 FQGNSA. The CDR3 region has the DNA TGTGCCAGCAGCTTGTCCGGCGTGGATACGCAGTATTTT. Its translation is CASSLSGVDTQYF.

This clonotype came up a few times. The chain is built from TRBV5-4 and TRBJ1-2; D gene ambiguous. Germline-derived CDR1 and CDR2 are SGHNT and YYREEE (reference sequence). The CDR3 totals 13 residues. Trimming took 3 bases from V and 7 from J, leaving 13 bases between them. Written as DNA, the CDR3 is TGTGCCAGCAGCTGGGAACAGAGGACTGGCTACACCTTC. It encodes CASSWEQRTGYTF. Drawing the rest from reference TRBV5-4 and TRBJ1-2, the complete variable domain is ETGVTQSPTHLIKTRGQQVTLRCSSQSGHNTVSWYQQALGQGPQFIFQYYREEENGRGNFPPRFSGLQFPNYSSELNVNALELDDSALYLCASSWEQRTGYTFGSGTRLTVV.

The genes are TRBV4-1 and TRBJ2-7; D not certain. CDR1 and CDR2 from the germline V gene are MGHRA and YSYEKL. This CDR3 comprises 13 residues. V was cut by 3 bases and J by 2 bases, with 8 bases left in between. The CDR3 loop reads CASSQSSAYEQYF. The CDR3 DNA follows: TGCGCCAGCAGCCAGAGCTCGGCCTACGAGCAGTACTTC.

This clonotype was seen more than once but under ten times. The rearrangement uses TRBV27 and TRBJ1-6; TRBD1 is a possible D gene (5 bases). The ends were cut back, 3 bases at V and 8 bases at J, with 17 bases in the middle. Germline V gene data show CDR1 as MNHEY and CDR2 as SMNVEV (reference sequence). This CDR3 comprises 16 residues. The CDR3 spells CASSFGDDLGYSPLHF. The CDR3 region has the DNA TGTGCCAGCAGTTTCGGGGACGACCTTGGGTATTCACCCCTCCACTTT.

This clonotype was detected ten times or more. The DNA is left out, because the CDR3 cannot be placed on it with certainty; the CDR3 is given as TCRdb lists it. The gene calls are TRBV21-1 and TRBJ1-5. TRBV21-1 is a recognized pseudogene. Termini included, the CDR3 measures 19 amino acids. CDR3 sequence reads: CASSKEWGTGINSNQPQHF.

Many counts were recorded for this clonotype. The chain recombines TRBV12-3 or TRBV12-4 with TRBJ2-2; D might be TRBD1 (5 bases). The ends were cut back, 3 bases at V and 1 base at J, with 9 bases in the middle. The CDR3 contains 15 residues. The CDR3 protein is CASSLSDRNTGELFF. The CDR3, as DNA: TGTGCCAGCAGTTTGTCCGACAGGAACACCGGGGAGCTGTTTTTT.